This paragraph covers one TCR beta chain sequence. The source of the sample is a study of CD8+CD57+ T cells in acquired aplastic anemia. Overall study: Sorted CD4+ and CD8+ cells yielded around 3.2 ug of DNA on average. Healthy donor CD4+ cell samples had a mean of roughly 10 million reads.

Template material for TCR beta VDJ and CDR3 profiling consisted of genomic DNA. TCRdb used MiXCR to reprocess the reads, holding one entry per CDR3 protein. The table includes some 240,000 distinct CDR3 sequences, 30% to 40% detected once. Per the germline V gene, CDR1 is MNHEY and CDR2 is SVGEGT. This CDR3 is built from 15 residues. V lost 7 bases and J 7 bases, leaving 22 bases between the germline ends. The sequence came from a human donor in good health, serving as a control. The chain joins TRBV6-2 or TRBV6-3 to TRBJ1-2; perhaps TRBD1 as D (5 bases). The specimen was sorted CD4+, CD8+, or CD8+CD57+ T cells (not recorded which) from PBMCs. In nucleotides, the CDR3 is TGTGCCAGCACCACCCTCAGACGGGGACTTGCTGGCTACACCTTC. This sequence encodes CASTTLRRGLAGYTF.